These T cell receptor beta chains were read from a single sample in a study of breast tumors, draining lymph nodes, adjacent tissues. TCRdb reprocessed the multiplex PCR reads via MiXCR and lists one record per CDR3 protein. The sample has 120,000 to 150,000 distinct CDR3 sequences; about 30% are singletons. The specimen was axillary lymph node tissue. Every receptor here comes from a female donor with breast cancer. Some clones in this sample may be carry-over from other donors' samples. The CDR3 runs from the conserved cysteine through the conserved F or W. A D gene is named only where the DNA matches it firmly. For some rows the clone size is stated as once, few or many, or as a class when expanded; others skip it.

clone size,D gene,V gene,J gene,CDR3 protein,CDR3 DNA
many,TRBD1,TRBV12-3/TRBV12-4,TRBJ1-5,CASRGTGDQVPQHF,TGTGCCAGCAGGGGGACAGGGGATCAAGTGCCCCAGCATTTT
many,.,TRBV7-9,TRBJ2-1,CASSFSGGIYNEQFF,TGTGCCAGCAGCTTCTCAGGTGGCATCTACAATGAGCAGTTCTTC
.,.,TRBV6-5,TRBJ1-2,CASSLGGVGYGYTF,TGTGCCAGCAGTCTGGGGGGGGTAGGCTATGGCTACACCTTC
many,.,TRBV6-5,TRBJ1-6,CASRHPMGYNSPLHF,TGTGCCAGCAGACACCCTATGGGGTATAATTCACCCCTCCACTTT
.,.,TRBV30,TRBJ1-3,CASFRGAGNTIYF,TGTGCCTCCTTTAGGGGCGCAGGGAACACCATATATTTT
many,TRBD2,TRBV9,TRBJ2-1,CASSPVERGTYNEQFF,TGTGCCAGCAGCCCCGTGGAGCGGGGGACCTACAATGAGCAGTTCTTC
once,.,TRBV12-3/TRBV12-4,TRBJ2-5,CASRPTGTQETQYF,TGTGCCAGCAGGCCGACAGGGACTCAAGAGACCCAGTACTTC
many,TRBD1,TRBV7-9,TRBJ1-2,CASSLVGQGIYGYTF,TGTGCCAGCAGCTTAGTGGGACAGGGAATCTATGGCTACACCTTC
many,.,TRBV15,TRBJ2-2,CATSRDIGRGRPGELFF,TGTGCCACCAGCAGAGATATCGGGAGGGGGCGCCCCGGGGAGCTGTTTTTT
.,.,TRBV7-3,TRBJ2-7,CAGSLDSPYEQYF,TGTGCCGGCAGCTTAGACAGCCCCTACGAGCAGTACTTC
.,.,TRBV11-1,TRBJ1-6,CSSSPNNDPPLHF,TGTTCCAGCAGTCCTAACAATGATCCACCCCTCCACTTT
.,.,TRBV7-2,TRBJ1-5,CASRVSYQETQHF,TGTGCCTCAAGGGTCAGCTACCAAGAGACCCAGCATTTT
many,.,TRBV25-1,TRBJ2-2,CATTVALSGGELFF,TGTGCCACTACGGTTGCCTTAAGCGGCGGGGAGCTGTTTTTT
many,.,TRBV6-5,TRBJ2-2,CASSPGPAGELFF,TGTGCCAGCAGCCCCGGACCCGCCGGGGAGCTGTTTTTT
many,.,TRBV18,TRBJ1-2,CASSPNGEYTANYGYTF,TGTGCCAGCTCACCAAACGGTGAATACACAGCTAACTATGGCTACACCTTC
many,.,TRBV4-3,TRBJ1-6,CASSQDWGGSGVNSPLHF,TGCGCCAGCAGCCAAGATTGGGGGGGGAGTGGCGTCAATTCACCCCTCCACTTT
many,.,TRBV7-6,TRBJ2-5,CASSLVLQETQYF,TGTGCCAGCAGCTTAGTTTTACAAGAGACCCAGTACTTC
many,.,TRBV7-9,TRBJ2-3,CASSPDWVDTDTQYF,TGTGCCAGCAGCCCAGACTGGGTCGATACAGATACGCAGTATTTT
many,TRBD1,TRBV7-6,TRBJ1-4,CASSRGQGIENEKLFF,TGTGCCAGCAGCAGGGGACAGGGAATTGAGAATGAAAAACTGTTTTTT
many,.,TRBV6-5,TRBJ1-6,CASSHLTGGNSPLHF,TGTGCCAGCAGTCACCTTACCGGGGGCAATTCACCCCTCCACTTT
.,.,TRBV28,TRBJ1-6,CASRAPSGDNSPLHF,TGTGCCAGCAGGGCTCCCAGCGGGGATAATTCACCCCTCCACTTT
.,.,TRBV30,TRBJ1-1,CAWSSFRGGEAFF,TGTGCCTGGAGCTCATTTAGGGGAGGTGAAGCTTTCTTT
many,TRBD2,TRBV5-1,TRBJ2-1,CASSLGTSGNEQFF,TGCGCCAGCAGCTTGGGGACTAGCGGAAATGAGCAGTTCTTC
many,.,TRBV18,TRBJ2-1,CASSHGQSSSYNEQFF,TGTGCCAGCTCACATGGACAGTCTAGCTCCTACAATGAGCAGTTCTTC
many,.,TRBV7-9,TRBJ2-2,CASSLAVGGPGELFF,TGTGCCAGCAGCTTAGCTGTCGGGGGGCCCGGGGAGCTGTTTTTT
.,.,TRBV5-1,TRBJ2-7,CASSSGGMGWQYF,TGCGCCAGCAGCTCCGGGGGAATGGGCTGGCAGTACTTC
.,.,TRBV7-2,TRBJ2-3,CASSLAGGVSTDTQYF,TGTGCCAGCAGCTTAGCCGGGGGAGTCAGCACAGATACGCAGTATTTT
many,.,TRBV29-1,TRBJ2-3,CSVEGVIRGNTQYF,TGCAGCGTTGAGGGTGTTATCCGGGGAAATACGCAGTATTTT
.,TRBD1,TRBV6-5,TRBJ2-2,CASSYLGTGGTGELFF,TGTGCCAGCAGTTACCTAGGGACAGGGGGCACCGGGGAGCTGTTTTTT
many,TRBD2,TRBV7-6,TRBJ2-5,CASSGKGLAGVGEPQYF,TGTGCCAGCAGCGGCAAGGGACTAGCGGGGGTCGGAGAGCCCCAGTACTTC
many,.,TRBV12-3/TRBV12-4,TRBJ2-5,CASIGGEETQYF,TGTGCCAGCATCGGGGGAGAAGAGACCCAGTACTTC
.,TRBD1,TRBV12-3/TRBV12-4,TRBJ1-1,CASSWDRITEAFF,TGTGCCAGCAGTTGGGACAGGATCACTGAAGCTTTCTTT
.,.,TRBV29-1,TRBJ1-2,CSVGPETQYFGPGGGYTF,.
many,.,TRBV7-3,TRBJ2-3,CASSLKPSPGYDTQYF,TGTGCCAGCAGCTTAAAACCTAGCCCCGGCTACGATACGCAGTATTTT
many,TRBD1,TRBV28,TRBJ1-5,CASRRGGIVSNQPQHF,TGTGCCAGCCGGAGAGGGGGCATCGTTAGCAATCAGCCCCAGCATTTT
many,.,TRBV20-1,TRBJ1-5,CSAGSRTENQPQHF,TGCAGTGCTGGATCACGGACGGAAAATCAGCCCCAGCATTTT
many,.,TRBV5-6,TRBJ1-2,CASSLMSPPVYGYTF,TGTGCCAGCAGCTTGATGAGTCCACCGGTCTATGGCTACACCTTC
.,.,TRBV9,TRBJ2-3,CASSVGDRHTQYF,TGTGCCAGCAGCGTAGGGGACCGTCATACGCAGTATTTT
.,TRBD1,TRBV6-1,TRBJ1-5,CASSEGWTGGRSNQPQHF,TGTGCCAGCAGTGAAGGTTGGACAGGGGGTCGGAGCAATCAGCCCCAGCATTTT
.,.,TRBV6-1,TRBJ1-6,CASSEGRITGSPFHF,TGTGCCAGTAGTGAAGGTAGAATAACGGGTTCACCCTTCCACTTT
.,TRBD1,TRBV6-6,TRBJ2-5,CASSEGQPHETQYF,TGTGCCAGCAGCGAGGGACAGCCCCACGAGACCCAGTACTTC
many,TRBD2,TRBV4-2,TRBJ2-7,CASSQGGGGLPYEQYF,TGTGCCAGCAGCCAGGGGGGCGGGGGGCTCCCCTACGAGCAGTACTTC
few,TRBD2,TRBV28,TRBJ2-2,CASSLAGAGELFF,TGTGCCAGCAGTTTAGCGGGGGCCGGGGAGCTGTTTTTT
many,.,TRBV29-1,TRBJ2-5,CSVEGHIQETQYF,TGCAGCGTTGAAGGGCACATTCAAGAGACCCAGTACTTC
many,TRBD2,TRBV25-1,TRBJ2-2,CASSEPSGGAFPGELFF,TGTGCCAGCAGTGAACCTAGCGGGGGGGCTTTCCCCGGGGAGCTGTTTTTT
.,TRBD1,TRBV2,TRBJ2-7,CASRRTGERQQYF,TGTGCCAGCAGACGGACAGGGGAGAGACAGCAGTACTTC
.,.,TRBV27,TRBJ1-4,CASSFGPGVEKLFF,TGTGCCAGCAGTTTCGGCCCAGGGGTCGAAAAACTGTTTTTT
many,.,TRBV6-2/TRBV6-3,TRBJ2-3,CASSYVGRRDTQYF,TGTGCCAGCAGTTATGTGGGGCGTCGGGATACGCAGTATTTT
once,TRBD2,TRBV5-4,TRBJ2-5,CASSSPGTRAETQYF,TGTGCCAGCAGCTCCCCGGGGACTAGGGCGGAGACCCAGTACTTC
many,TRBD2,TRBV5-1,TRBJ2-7,CASSPRGNSYEQYF,TGCGCCAGCAGCCCGCGGGGGAACTCCTACGAGCAGTACTTC
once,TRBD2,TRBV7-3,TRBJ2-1,CASSKDRREGPYNQQFF,TGTGCCAGCAGCAAGGACAGGCGGGAGGGCCCCTACAATCAGCAGTTCTTC
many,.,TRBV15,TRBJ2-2,CATARGNTGELFF,TGTGCCACCGCCAGGGGGAACACCGGGGAGCTGTTTTTT
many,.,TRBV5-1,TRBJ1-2,CASSLDTGRSYTF,TGCGCCAGCAGTCTTGACACAGGTCGGAGCTACACCTTC